These T cell receptor beta chains were read from a single sample in a study of regulatory T cells in long-lasting Graves disease. TCRdb independently ran MiXCR on the multiplex PCR reads; one entry per CDR3 protein. The data hold 400,000 to 500,000 distinct CDR3 sequences, with roughly 23% observed a single time. The material sequenced was peripheral blood mononuclear cells (PBMCs), taken when the disease was refractory, from a patient treated with antithyroid drugs. Receptors were obtained from a female donor with Graves disease. The CDR3 runs from the conserved cysteine through the conserved F or W. D genes are given only for firm matches. Rows may omit the clone size; those that give it use once, few, many or a size class.

- TRBD2 TRBJ2-1 TRBV9 TGTGCCAGCAGCTTCGGGGGGGGCTATGAGCAGTTCTTC CASSFGGGYEQFF
many TRBD2 TRBJ2-5 TRBV7-8 TGTGCCAGCAGCTCAGGACTAGCGGGAGATGAGACCCAGTACTTC CASSSGLAGDETQYF
many - TRBJ2-2 TRBV28 TGTGCCAGCAGCCGAGACAGAACTTCGGACACCGGGGAGCTGTTTTTT CASSRDRTSDTGELFF
many TRBD2 TRBJ2-5 TRBV18 TGTGCCAGCTCACCACCTCCTAGCGGGAGCCCTCAGTACTTC CASSPPPSGSPQYF
many TRBD1 TRBJ1-2 TRBV29-1 TGCAGCGTTACAGGGGGCTTTAACTATGGCTACACCTTC CSVTGGFNYGYTF
many - TRBJ2-5 TRBV3-1 TGTGCCAGCAGCCTCTCCGGGACAAGAAGGTGGGAGACCCAGTACTTC CASSLSGTRRWETQYF
few TRBD1 TRBJ1-4 TRBV6-9 TGTGCCAGCAGTTACGGGACAGGGAGCGTGGAAAAACTGTTTTTT CASSYGTGSVEKLFF
many - TRBJ2-5 TRBV7-2 TGTGCCAGCAGCCTGAGGTGGACCGGGTTTTGGGAGACCCAGTACTTC CASSLRWTGFWETQYF
few - TRBJ1-2 TRBV5-6 TGTGCCAGCAGCTCTGCGCTGGGCTACACCTTC CASSSALGYTF
few - TRBJ1-2 TRBV15 TGTGCCACCAGCAGAGATGGGGCGGAAGTTAACTATGGCTACACCTTC CATSRDGAEVNYGYTF
- TRBD1 TRBJ1-2 TRBV28 TGTGCCAGCAGCTCCGACAGGGAGGGCTACACCTTC CASSSDREGYTF
many - TRBJ2-7 TRBV12-3/TRBV12-4 TGTGCCAGCAGTCCGCCCGGGGAGTTTTTCTACGAGCAGTACTTC CASSPPGEFFYEQYF
- - TRBJ2-2 TRBV7-9 TGTGCCAGCAGCTCAGTAGGCAACACCGGGGAGCTGTTTTTT CASSSVGNTGELFF
- - TRBJ2-7 TRBV7-2 TGTGCCAGCAGCCCGAGACTGGGAATCTACGAGCAGTACTTC CASSPRLGIYEQYF
many - TRBJ1-5 TRBV28 TGTGCCAGCAGCGAGGGACTCAATCAGCCCCAGCATTTT CASSEGLNQPQHF
many - TRBJ2-7 TRBV5-1 TGCGCCAGCAGCTTGATCCAGGAGGCCTACGAGCAGTACTTC CASSLIQEAYEQYF
- - TRBJ1-3 TRBV20-1 TGCAGTGCTGGTTCAGACTTCTCTGGAAACACCATATATTTT CSAGSDFSGNTIYF
- TRBD2 TRBJ2-7 TRBV11-2 TGTGCCAGCAGTAAGGGGACTAGTTTCTTTGCTTTGTACGAGCAGTACTTC CASSKGTSFFALYEQYF
- - TRBJ2-5 TRBV18 TGTGCCAGCACAGGACAGCCCGGTAGGACCCAGTACTTC CASTGQPGRTQYF
- - TRBJ2-3 TRBV28 TGTGCCAGCAACACCAAGAGGAACACAGATACGCAGTATTTT CASNTKRNTDTQYF
- TRBD2 TRBJ2-7 TRBV12-3/TRBV12-4 TGTGCCAGCAGCCGGGGGACTAGCTCCTACGGGCAGTACTTC CASSRGTSSYGQYF
- TRBD2 TRBJ2-5 TRBV7-9 TGTGCCAGCAGCTCTAGCGGGAGTGGGTTGGAGACCCAGTACTTC CASSSSGSGLETQYF
- - TRBJ2-7 TRBV30 TGTGCCTGGAGTGTAACTATACGGGGGGAGCAGTACTTC CAWSVTIRGEQYF
- TRBD2 TRBJ2-3 TRBV2 TGTGCCAGCAGTGAACGGGGTAGCGGGAGTGTGGCAGATACGCAGTATTTT CASSERGSGSVADTQYF
few - TRBJ2-1 TRBV5-1 TGCGCCAGCCGCCTGGATACTACCTACAATGAGCAGTTCTTC CASRLDTTYNEQFF
many TRBD1 TRBJ2-7 TRBV19 TGTGCCAGTAGTCCTCGGGACAGTGGAGTGTACGAGCAGTACTTC CASSPRDSGVYEQYF
many TRBD2 TRBJ2-7 TRBV27 TGTGCCAGCAGTTCATTTTTTCCGGGACTAGCGGGAGGACCCTACGAGCAGTACTTC CASSSFFPGLAGGPYEQYF
many TRBD2 TRBJ2-5 TRBV27 TGTGCCAGCAGTTATTTGGGGGGGGAGACCCAGTACTTC CASSYLGGETQYF
- - TRBJ1-1 TRBV28 TGTGCCAGCACCCTGAGGGGTACCAACACTGAAGCTTTCTTT CASTLRGTNTEAFF
many - TRBJ1-1 TRBV2 TGTGCCAGCACACTCGCCCCGAACACTGAAGCTTTCTTT CASTLAPNTEAFF
many - TRBJ2-7 TRBV29-1 TGCAGCGTTGGGGGAGACGCGCCCGAGCAGTACTTC CSVGGDAPEQYF
few - TRBJ1-5 TRBV30 TGTGCCTGGGGTGGGGGGGGGACTCAGCCCCAGCATTTT CAWGGGGTQPQHF
- TRBD1 TRBJ2-4 TRBV7-9 TGTGCCAGCAGCTTAAGGGACAGGCGAGCCAAAAACATTCAGTACTTC CASSLRDRRAKNIQYF
many - TRBJ1-1 TRBV2 TGTGCCAGCAGTGGTTACGCTAGGGACGCTGAAGCTTTCTTT CASSGYARDAEAFF
many - TRBJ2-7 TRBV7-2 TGTGCCAGCAGCTTAGGGCCCAGCGAGAGTGATAACGAGCAGTACTTC CASSLGPSESDNEQYF
many - TRBJ2-7 TRBV5-1 TGCGCCAGCAGCTTGGCCTTAACGACCTTCTACGAGCAGTACTTC CASSLALTTFYEQYF
- - TRBJ1-2 TRBV5-6 TGTGCCAGCAGCTCGGGGGGGGGATCTGGCTACACCTTC CASSSGGGSGYTF
many - TRBJ2-1 TRBV28 TGTGCCAGCAGTTTACTTCCCAACAATGAGCAGTTCTTC CASSLLPNNEQFF
- TRBD1 TRBJ1-6 TRBV6-2/TRBV6-3 TGTGCCAGCAGTTACTGGACAGGGGATAATTCACCCCTCCACTTT CASSYWTGDNSPLHF
many - TRBJ2-7 TRBV6-5 TGTGCCAGCAGTTACTCGTCCAGGCGTTCCTACGAGCAGTACTTC CASSYSSRRSYEQYF
many - TRBJ2-5 TRBV12-3/TRBV12-4 TGTGCCAGCAACGAGGGTTCGGAGACCCAGTACTTC CASNEGSETQYF
- - TRBJ1-5 TRBV6-5 TGTGCCAGCAGTTACTCTTCCGCCCAGCCCCAGCATTTT CASSYSSAQPQHF
- - TRBJ1-2 TRBV30 TGTGCCTGGAGTCCCGAGGGGCAGGTCTATGGCTACACCTTC CAWSPEGQVYGYTF
many - TRBJ1-2 TRBV3-1 TGTGCCAGCAGCCAGGATGACAGGAGCTATGGCTACACCTTC CASSQDDRSYGYTF
many - TRBJ2-7 TRBV27 TGTGCCAGCAGGGGGCATTCCTACGAGCAGTACTTC CASRGHSYEQYF
few - TRBJ1-5 TRBV20-1 TGCAGTGCTAGAGCCGGGGCCTTCAATCAGCCCCAGCATTTT CSARAGAFNQPQHF
few TRBD2 TRBJ2-7 TRBV5-4 TGTGCCAGCAGCTTCAACGGGGGGGACGAGCAGTACTTC CASSFNGGDEQYF
few - TRBJ1-3 TRBV27 TGTGCCAGCAAAAGGAAGGGAATAGCCGGAAACACCATATATTTT CASKRKGIAGNTIYF
many - TRBJ2-6 TRBV28 TGTGCCAGCAAAAGGGAGGCCAACGTCCTGACTTTC CASKREANVLTF
many - TRBJ2-7 TRBV29-1 TGCAGCGTCACTACGCCCCCGACTAGCTACGAGCAGTACTTC CSVTTPPTSYEQYF
- TRBD2 TRBJ2-5 TRBV24-1 TGTGCCACCAGTGACGCCAGACTAGCGGTGGGGTATAGGGAGACCCAGTACTTC CATSDARLAVGYRETQYF
- - TRBJ1-1 TRBV18 TGTGCCAGCTCACCTGGGACGGTTGCTGAAGCTTTCTTT CASSPGTVAEAFF
many TRBD1 TRBJ1-1 TRBV11-2 TGTGCCAGCAGCCAGGGGGCTGGATGGACAGCTAAGAACACTGAAGCTTTCTTT CASSQGAGWTAKNTEAFF
many - TRBJ1-1 TRBV6-1 TGTGCCAGCAGGGAGATTGGACCGTTGAACACTGAAGCTTTCTTT CASREIGPLNTEAFF